This T cell receptor (beta chain) appears in the sequencing data of a study of T-cell reconstitution after alpha-beta-depleted transplantation in children listed by TCRdb under 2016. About the full investigation: Using TCR repertoire profiling, the study followed T-cell immune reconstitution in a quantitative way in children after TCRalphabeta/CD19-depleted allogeneic hematopoietic cell transplantation. The research as a whole found: In some patients, the high TCRbeta diversity seen at day 60 was put down to recipient T cells and intrathymic progenitors that had survived conditioning. The frequencies of hyperexpanded clones fell over the following months, and after one year, T-cell counts and TCRbeta diversity were mostly attributed to newly produced T cells. About two months after transplant, the apparently early recovery of alphabetaT-cell counts reportedly depended on just several hundred clones that had expanded rapidly and came from non-depleted graft cells.

This clonotype has a count of ten or more. There is no known antigen for this receptor. The input lacks base qualities; no much larger clone sits a single base away. The library was made by PCR. The reads were generated on an Illumina HiSeq 2500. To normalize quantification of the TCRbeta repertoire, the TCR libraries were built with molecular barcoding that relied on unique molecular identifiers. TCRdb applied fastp at Q25 and MiXCR to the public reads, then kept only in-frame beta chains. Each record represents a unique CDR3 protein, reported with the most common genes and DNA among its rows. The table for this sample lists about 200,000 distinct CDR3 sequences; about 6.6% of them were counted only once. Of the sample, 5% to 6.5% is held by the ten largest clones. The treatment or condition label corresponds to: allogeneic hematopoietic cell transplantation with graft depleted of TCRalphabeta T cells and CD19 B cells. The children who served as transplant recipients had been given grafts of TCRalphabeta/CD19-depleted allogeneic hematopoietic cells.

The CDR1 and CDR2 encoded by the germline V gene are SGHAT and FQNNGV. From its cysteine to its phenylalanine, the CDR3 spans 18 amino acids. Only the CDR3 DNA stays, 54 bases, in frame from base 1. At the junction V is shortened by 4 bases and J by 3 bases; bases outside the gene matches: 9. This TCR derives from a boy between 2 and 10 years old with acute lymphoblastic leukemia, due to receive a stem cell transplant. Sequences were derived from PBMCs, sampled before TCRalphabeta/CD19-depleted stem cell transplant. The chain is made from TRBV11-2 and TRBJ2-3; 14 central nucleotides agree with TRBD2. The base sequence is TGTGCCAGCAGCTCGCCGGGACTAGCGGGAGTGGTTACAGATACGCAGTATTTT. Translated, it gives CASSSPGLAGVVTDTQYF.